The source of this T cell receptor (beta chain) is a study of T cells expressing NK-cell markers. The wider study: Source material for TCR beta repertoires consisted of sorted CD3+CD56+NKG2C+, CD3+CD56+NKG2C- and CD3+CD56-NKG2C+ T cells. Serological testing identified seven of the eight sequenced donors as HCMV-seropositive and one as seronegative.

As to this clonotype: The antigen remains unidentified.

TCRdb reanalyzed the 5' RACE reads and collapses them to one entry per CDR3 protein, without DNA. This sample contains roughly 420,000 distinct CDR3 sequences. Findings of the study overall: Similarly, these clonotypes led the CD3+CD56-NKG2C+ fraction as well in a handful of donors.

The sample comprised blood T cells: a sorted CD56 or NKG2C T cell subset, CD4+ or CD8+ T cells, or bulk PBMC T cells (not recorded which). The clonotype was recovered from a woman aged 18 to 75 in good health.

CDR3: CASSSSAARTDTQYF. This chain joins TRBV7-3 and TRBJ2-3; TCRdb's assignment of TRBD2 cannot be checked, as there is no DNA. The germline V gene encodes CDR1 SGHTA and CDR2 FQGTGA. The CDR3 extends over 15 amino acids.